Listed here is a single T cell receptor beta chain. What it recognizes is unknown. Trimming took 1 base from V and 2 from J; bases not matched to a gene: 3. The CDR3 extends over 16 amino acids. CDR1 is LNHNV and CDR2 is YYDKDF in the germline V gene (reference sequence). The TCR beta profiling, which covered VDJ combination and CDR3 sequence, was carried out using genomic DNA as the template. TCRdb itself ran the reads through MiXCR, one entry per CDR3 protein. The sample has 310,000 or so distinct CDR3 sequences, roughly 61% seen once. The data were taken from a study of CD8+CD57+ T cells in acquired aplastic anemia. Broader study findings: Any difference that existed in CD8+ Simpson's diversity between patients and controls was not significant.

Whoever was chosen for sequencing had shown CD8+CD57+ cell expansion by flow cytometry. No therapy had been given to the patients at the time of blood sampling. V is TRBV15 and J is TRBJ2-2; 8 nucleotides match TRBD1. The TCR originated in a human donor with aplastic anemia. Sequencing was done on a sample of sorted CD4+, CD8+, or CD8+CD57+ T cells (not recorded which) from PBMCs. Here the CDR3 DNA reads TGTGCCACCAGCAGAGGGACAGGGATCAACACCGGGGAGCTGTTTTTT. Translated: CATSRGTGINTGELFF.